This T cell receptor (beta chain) derives from a study of T-cell memory formation after mild COVID-19. For the study at large: Across donors, TCR clusters were largely donor specific. Findings of the study overall: There was no confirmation that second-wave clones peaking on day 37 were SARS-CoV-2 specific. Day 15 to 85 contracting clones showed balanced CD4/CD8; later expanders leaned CD4+.

Details on this clonotype: Its antigen remains unknown.

After 5'RACE with constant-segment primers, TCR alpha and TCR beta cDNA libraries carrying sample barcodes and UMIs were obtained. TCRdb itself ran the 5' RACE reads through MiXCR, one entry per CDR3 protein. The profile shows hundreds of thousands of distinct CDR3 sequences, over 15% of them singletons. This CDR3 is built from 15 residues. Germline lookup yields CDR1 MNHNS and CDR2 SASEGT. V lost 7 bases, J lost 6 bases, and 14 bases stayed unmatched. This sequence was found in an adult woman who had mild COVID-19 (a few samples of this study predate the infection). Cell type and time point are not known. Sequencing was done on a sample of PBMCs or a T cell subset sorted from them (not recorded which). The chain joins TRBV6-1 to TRBJ1-2; 7 nucleotides agree with TRBD1. The chain's CDR3 is CASIARKQGRNGYTF. The CDR3 coding sequence is TGTGCCAGCATTGCCCGCAAACAGGGGAGGAATGGCTACACCTTC.